This passage covers 8 T cell receptor beta chains from one sample sequenced in a study of vaccination and CD4 T cells after COVID-19. Cultured CD4+ T cell DNA underwent sequencing with the Oncomine TCR Beta short-read assay. TCRdb itself ran the PCR reads through MiXCR, one entry per CDR3 protein. The sample consists of roughly 15,000 distinct CDR3 sequences, over 40% of them appearing once. Which antigens these TCRs recognize remains unknown. Regarding treatment: approximately nine-day PBMC culture with coronavirus spike peptide pools or control peptides (ViraFEST assay). The source was CD4+ T cells from blood, cultured in vitro, collected before SARS-CoV-2 vaccination. These receptors were collected from a human donor who received a COVID-19 vaccine.

On this clonotype itself: A junction end diverges from the germline sequence, so it may reflect a read error. The chain has TRBV6-1 and TRBJ1-1; D is ambiguous. The CDR3 loop spans 13 amino acids. Germline values: CDR1 MNHNS, CDR2 SASEGT. CDR3: CASSVQPNTEALF. In DNA, the CDR3 is TGTGCCAGCAGTGTTCAGCCGAACACTGAAGCTCTCTTT.

The rearrangement joins TRBV10-3 to TRBJ2-7; 10 bases agree with TRBD1. Germline-derived CDR1 and CDR2 are ENHRY and SYGVKD. CDR3 length: 15 residues. With V trimmed by 5 bases and J by 4 bases, 8 bases remained unmatched. The CDR3 loop reads CAISQLTGGVYEQYF. Here the CDR3 DNA reads TGTGCCATCAGTCAATTGACAGGGGGCGTGTACGAGCAGTACTTC.

This clonotype has more than one count but fewer than ten. The V call is TRBV19, the J call TRBJ1-5; no clear D gene. V lost 0 bases, J lost 0 bases, and 21 bases lay in between. Looked up from germline, CDR1 is LNHDA and CDR2 is SQIVND (reference sequence). The CDR3 consists of 20 residues. CDR3 DNA sequence: TGTGCCAGTAGTATAGATCATGAGCCTCGAGGTCGATTTAGCAATCAGCCCCAGCATTTT. It codes for CASSIDHEPRGRFSNQPQHF.

In its sample, this clonotype was seen a few times. The chain carries TRBV6-1 and TRBJ1-5; 9 nucleotides align to TRBD1. Per germline, CDR1 MNHNS and CDR2 SASEGT. The junction had 15 bases not matched to a gene; V was cut back by 6 bases and J by 3 bases. The CDR3 has 18 amino acids. CDR3 bases: TGTGCCAGCAGCCCCAGACTGGTGACAGGGGGAGACAATCAGCCCCAGCATTTT. Its protein product is CASSPRLVTGGDNQPQHF.

This clonotype occurred a few times. This rearrangement joins TRBV20-1 to TRBJ2-1; TRBD2 matches at 7 bases. The V gene end was trimmed by 1 base and the J gene end by 0 bases; junction bases not matched to a gene: 9. The CDR3 consists of 17 residues. Germline CDR1 and CDR2: DFQATT and SNEGSKA (reference sequence). CDR3 in DNA: TGCAGTGCTAGAGTTGTAAGCGGGGAGGCCTCCTACAATGAGCAGTTCTTC. It translates to CSARVVSGEASYNEQFF.

The chain recombines TRBV24-1 with TRBJ1-1; 9 bases agree with TRBD1. The germline gives CDR1 KGHDR, CDR2 SFDVKD. V was pared by 3 bases and J by 11 bases, with 9 bases of the junction left unmatched. The CDR3 consists of 14 residues. This CDR3 is CATSDTGGAYGAFF. The CDR3 DNA is TGTGCCACCAGTGATACAGGGGGCGCGTACGGTGCTTTCTTT.

This clonotype was seen only a few times. V usage is TRBV7-9 and J usage is TRBJ2-7, with D perhaps matching TRBD1 (5 bases). The CDR3 length is 12 residues. Trimming shortened V by 5 bases and J by 6 bases, and 11 bases separated the two germline ends. Germline assignment: CDR1 SEHNR and CDR2 FQNEAQ (reference sequence). The CDR3 spells CASSGSRVEQYF. DNA for the CDR3: TGTGCCAGCAGCGGAAGCAGGGTCGAGCAGTACTTC.

CDR3 loop: CSARSDSGYEQYF. CDR3 DNA sequence: TGCAGTGCTAGGTCGGACAGTGGCTACGAGCAGTACTTC. The chain has TRBV20-1 and TRBJ2-7; D is possibly TRBD1 (6 bases). V lost 3 bases, J lost 3 bases, and 12 bases lay in between. Germline CDR1 reads DFQATT; CDR2 reads SNEGSKA (reference sequence). The CDR3 totals 13 residues.